A selection of T cell receptor beta chains follows, all from one sample in a study of beta chain features in type 1 diabetes. The data were produced by immunoSEQ multiplex PCR, yet TCRdb's version contains in-frame clones alone and is incomplete. This sample has around 290,000 clones, with 7% to 9% found just once. Sequences were obtained from central memory CD4+ T cells from blood. These receptors originate from a woman under 30 in good health. Each CDR3 is given with its conserved first and last residue. The D gene is left open where the match is weak. Some rows have no size entry. The others give once, few or many, or a class for an expanded clone.

TRBV5-8	-	14	few	TRBJ2-5	TGTGCCAGCAGTCTACTTTATACTGGCGAGACCCAGTACTTC	CASSLLYTGETQYF
TRBV9	-	13	few	TRBJ2-7	TGTGCCAGCAGCCCGCAAAGCTCCTACGAGCAGTACTTC	CASSPQSSYEQYF
TRBV5-4	-	13	few	TRBJ1-1	TGTGCCAGCATGAGCAGGGCTAACACTGAAGCTTTCTTT	CASMSRANTEAFF
TRBV15	-	12	-	TRBJ1-6	TGTGCCACCAGCAGAGGATCTCCACCCCTCCACTTT	CATSRGSPPLHF
TRBV5-4	-	13	few	TRBJ2-5	TGTGCCAGCAGACCTAACTCCCAAGAGACCCAGTACTTC	CASRPNSQETQYF
TRBV2	-	14	-	TRBJ1-4	TGTGCCAGCACCCCGGGACTTGGCCATGAAAAACTGTTTTTT	CASTPGLGHEKLFF
TRBV7-2	-	15	few	TRBJ2-1	TGTGCCAGCAGCCTGACCCTTAGCTCCTACAATGAGCAGTTCTTC	CASSLTLSSYNEQFF
TRBV7-9	-	13	-	TRBJ1-1	TGTGCCAGCAGCTTTGGGGGGAGGACTGAAGCTTTCTTT	CASSFGGRTEAFF
TRBV18	-	14	few	TRBJ2-1	TGTGCCAGCTCACCACAATATGGCAACGATGAGCAGTTCTTC	CASSPQYGNDEQFF
TRBV29-1	-	11	many	TRBJ1-4	TGCAGCGTTTGGAGGGATGAAAAACTGTTTTTT	CSVWRDEKLFF
TRBV7-2	-	14	-	TRBJ2-5	TGTGCCAGCGGGGACACAGGGTGGGCAGAGACCCAGTACTTC	CASGDTGWAETQYF
TRBV28	-	14	-	TRBJ2-5	TGTGCCAGCAGTCGACCGGGACGAGAAGAGACCCAGTACTTC	CASSRPGREETQYF
TRBV28	-	15	-	TRBJ1-2	TGTGCCAGCAGTTTCAGCCACAGGAATGCCTATGGCTACACCTTC	CASSFSHRNAYGYTF
TRBV7-2	TRBD2	16	few	TRBJ2-7	TGTGCCAGCAGCTGGGGGACTAGCGGGACCATCTACGAGCAGTACTTC	CASSWGTSGTIYEQYF
TRBV29-1	-	13	-	TRBJ1-1	TGCAGCGCCTCCGGTGAGGGGAAGGGTGAAGCTTTCTTT	CSASGEGKGEAFF
TRBV7-6	-	15	few	TRBJ2-3	TGTGCCAGCAGCCCGATTGCACAGATGGCAGATACGCAGTATTTT	CASSPIAQMADTQYF
TRBV7-3	TRBD2	15	few	TRBJ2-1	TGTGCCAGCAGCCCGACTAGCGGCTCCTACAATGAGCAGTTCTTC	CASSPTSGSYNEQFF
TRBV11-1	-	17	-	TRBJ2-1	TGTGCCAGCAGCCGCCGACAGGGAGGCAAGTTGTACAATGAGCAGTTCTTC	CASSRRQGGKLYNEQFF
TRBV28	-	16	few	TRBJ2-5	TGTGCCAGCAGTTTATTAAGTTTTTCAGGTCTCGGGACCCAGTACTTC	CASSLLSFSGLGTQYF
TRBV7-2	-	18	-	TRBJ2-3	TGTGCCAGCAGCTTAAGGGGCGGGGGCGGCGCCCCCACAGATACGCAGTATTTT	CASSLRGGGGAPTDTQYF
TRBV5-5	-	13	-	TRBJ1-6	TGTGCCAGCAGCCCCCGCGACCGCTCACCCCTCCACTTT	CASSPRDRSPLHF
TRBV7-7	-	13	-	TRBJ2-7	TGTGCTAGCAGCTTTGGACGGAGCTACGAGCAGTACTTC	CASSFGRSYEQYF
TRBV6-5	-	11	few	TRBJ2-5	TGTGCCATCAGTGACTTTTCCCCACAGTACTTC	CAISDFSPQYF
TRBV7-2	-	15	-	TRBJ2-1	TGTGCCAGCAGCCCCTCGGGGCTGGCCTACAATGAGCAGTTCTTC	CASSPSGLAYNEQFF
TRBV9	-	15	-	TRBJ1-5	TGTGCCAGCAGCGTAGATCCAAATACAGATCAGCCCCAGCATTTT	CASSVDPNTDQPQHF
TRBV2	-	12	few	TRBJ2-5	TGTGCCAGCATGTCGGAGGGGGAGACCCAGTACTTC	CASMSEGETQYF
TRBV25-1	-	13	-	TRBJ2-3	TGTGCCAGCAGTCCTTCAGTCGCAGATACGCAGTATTTT	CASSPSVADTQYF
TRBV5-1	-	11	-	TRBJ2-1	TGCGCCAGCAGCCGGGCGTATGAGCAGTTCTTC	CASSRAYEQFF
TRBV7-2	-	13	few	TRBJ2-5	TGTGCCAGCAGCCTATGGGAGTGGGAGACCCAGTACTTC	CASSLWEWETQYF
TRBV5-4	-	15	few	TRBJ1-3	TGTGCCAGCAGCTTGGCGGGTTCTAGTGGAAACACCATATATTTT	CASSLAGSSGNTIYF
TRBV29-1	TRBD2	13	-	TRBJ2-7	TGCAGCGTTGTAGCGGGAGGGCACTACGAGCAGTACTTC	CSVVAGGHYEQYF
TRBV30	TRBD1	14	few	TRBJ2-3	TGTGCCTGGAGTCTTACAGGGGGCACAGATACGCAGTATTTT	CAWSLTGGTDTQYF
TRBV2	-	16	-	TRBJ2-7	TGTGCCAGCTTGCCGTCCCCAGGGGGAGGCTCCTACGAGCAGTACTTC	CASLPSPGGGSYEQYF
TRBV5-1	TRBD1	16	few	TRBJ1-2	TGCGCCAGCAGCTCAGCCTCCGGGACAGAGATTTATGGCTACACCTTC	CASSSASGTEIYGYTF
TRBV6-5	-	13	many	TRBJ1-2	TGTGCCAGCAGTTATGAAGGGGGAGCACCCTACACCTTC	CASSYEGGAPYTF
TRBV6-5	TRBD2	16	-	TRBJ2-7	TGTGCCAGCAGTTACTCGCCGGGACTAGCGGCCTACGAGCAGTACTTC	CASSYSPGLAAYEQYF
TRBV28	-	14	-	TRBJ1-4	TGTGCCAGCAGTTCAGGACGGATTAATGAAAAACTGTTTTTT	CASSSGRINEKLFF
TRBV6-6	-	16	many	TRBJ2-3	TGTGCCAGCAGTTACCCACAGGGAGCCCGCACAGATACGCAGTATTTT	CASSYPQGARTDTQYF
TRBV7-8	-	14	-	TRBJ1-1	TGTGCCAGCAGCTTGGGAAGGGGTAACACTGAAGCTTTCTTT	CASSLGRGNTEAFF
TRBV6-6	TRBD2	14	-	TRBJ2-1	TGTGCCAGCGATAGCGGGGTCTCCTACAATGAGCAGTTCTTC	CASDSGVSYNEQFF
TRBV7-9	-	14	-	TRBJ1-1	TGTGCCAGCAGCGGAGGGGTGTTAGTGGCTGAAGCTTTCTTT	CASSGGVLVAEAFF
TRBV27	-	16	many	TRBJ1-1	TGTGCCAGCAGTTTACATCCAGGGGTGATCAACACTGAAGCTTTCTTT	CASSLHPGVINTEAFF
TRBV5-6	-	13	few	TRBJ1-2	TGTGCCAGCAGCTCTGGCAGGGGTTATGGCTACACCTTC	CASSSGRGYGYTF
TRBV5-6	-	16	-	TRBJ1-6	TGTGCCAGCACTCTTCTGCCGCGGGCAAATAATTCACCCCTCCACTTT	CASTLLPRANNSPLHF
TRBV7-2	-	15	-	TRBJ2-7	TGTGCCAGCAGCTTAGCGGGAATGTCCCCCTACGAGCAGTACTTC	CASSLAGMSPYEQYF
TRBV11-3	-	18	few	TRBJ2-5	TGTGCCAGCAGCTTAAGAGGCCCCAGGGACCGGTACCAAGAGACCCAGTACTTC	CASSLRGPRDRYQETQYF
TRBV11-3	-	11	-	TRBJ2-3	TGTGCCAGCAGCTTCTATGATACGCAGTATTTT	CASSFYDTQYF
TRBV19	TRBD1	15	few	TRBJ2-7	TGTGCCAGTAGTTCAACCGGGACAGGGCACTACGAGCAGTACTTC	CASSSTGTGHYEQYF
TRBV5-1	TRBD1	15	few	TRBJ1-1	TGCGCCAGCAGACCGGGACAGGGTACGAACACTGAAGCTTTCTTT	CASRPGQGTNTEAFF
TRBV5-4	TRBD2	15	few	TRBJ2-5	TGTGCCAGCAGGCGACTAGCGGGTAATCAAGAGACCCAGTACTTC	CASRRLAGNQETQYF
TRBV7-2	-	10	few	TRBJ1-1	TGTGCCAGCAGACCCCATGAAGCTTTCTTT	CASRPHEAFF
TRBV7-8	-	12	-	TRBJ2-1	TGTGCCAGCAGCTTATATGCAGGCATGCAGTTCTTC	CASSLYAGMQFF
TRBV5-4	TRBD1	16	-	TRBJ1-1	TGTGCCAGCAGCGGGGGTGGGACAGGGCGGAGCACTGAAGCTTTCTTT	CASSGGGTGRSTEAFF
TRBV4-2	TRBD2	16	-	TRBJ2-3	TGTGCCTCCCAGCCGCAACTAGCGGGGGGCACAGATACGCAGTATTTT	CASQPQLAGGTDTQYF
TRBV2	-	10	-	TRBJ2-7	TGTGCCAGCGGGGATTACGAGCAGTACTTC	CASGDYEQYF
TRBV11-2	TRBD1	18	-	TRBJ2-6	TGTGCCAGCAGCGCTCCGGGACAGCTCCTCTCTGGGGCCAACGTCCTGACTTTC	CASSAPGQLLSGANVLTF
TRBV11-2	-	15	-	TRBJ2-1	TGTGCCAGCAGCTTTACCGGGACTCTCTACAATGAGCAGTTCTTC	CASSFTGTLYNEQFF
TRBV28	-	11	-	TRBJ2-7	TGTGCCAGCAGTCTCAGACAGGTTGAGTACTTC	CASSLRQVEYF
TRBV19	-	13	-	TRBJ1-2	TGTGCCAGTAGTATCAATGTACTCTATGGCTACACCTTC	CASSINVLYGYTF
TRBV29-1	TRBD2	15	-	TRBJ2-3	TGCAGCGTATCCGGACTAGCGGGCCGCACAGATACGCAGTATTTT	CSVSGLAGRTDTQYF